This entry is about one TCR beta chain. Its antigen is still unknown. Assay: immunoSEQ multiplex PCR; the TCRdb copy retains only in-frame clones and omits some. The sample has 100,000 or so clones, 90% seen once. This sample is part of a study of glioma-infiltrating T cells after dendritic cell vaccination. Overall study context: Treatment, given 2003 to 2012, was autologous tumor lysate-pulsed dendritic cell vaccination.

Study-wide results and caveats: The cohort had few patients with full blood and tumor sets.

Time point described: after dendritic cell vaccination, including at tumor progression/relapse. Patients had residual fresh-frozen tumor tissue and more than two years of survival data. PBMC were collected before vaccination, two weeks after the third vaccination, and at progression. The CDR3 extends over 13 amino acids. The germline V gene has CDR1 KGHSH and CDR2 LQKENI. J lost 9 bases, V lost 0 bases, and 3 bases had no gene match. This TCR was recovered from a human donor with glioblastoma. This chain links TRBV18 with TRBJ2-5, with TRBD2 matching over 8 bases. The input for sequencing was blood, taken after dendritic cell vaccination. CDR3: CASSPPAGAAQYF. Here the CDR3 DNA reads TGTGCCAGCTCACCACCAGCGGGAGCAGCCCAGTACTTC.